This TCR beta chain is drawn from a study of blood T cell repertoires in COVID-19. Study overall: Samples came from the United States, Italy and Spain, spanning acute and convalescent COVID-19. T cells, B-cell-depleted T cells, or PBMCs supplied cDNA or gDNA.

The method was immunoSEQ multiplex PCR; TCRdb's version includes in-frame clones alone and lacks a portion of them. In the table there are approximately 270,000 clones, around 92% of which are singletons. The CDR3 length is 19 residues. The study counted Cohort 3 donors as recovered given two negative PCRs, clearance, or symptom resolution. This sequence originates from a woman aged 60-70 years who had recovered from COVID-19. The chain employs TRBV21-1 and TRBJ1-1. TRBV21-1 is given as a pseudogene. The sample consisted of PBMCs or T cells enriched from blood (not recorded which). The CDR3 region has the DNA TGTGCCAGCAGCCTCACCCGAGTGCTTTACCCACTCGGGTGCACTGAAGCTTTCTTT. Amino acids: CASSLTRVLYPLGCTEAFF.